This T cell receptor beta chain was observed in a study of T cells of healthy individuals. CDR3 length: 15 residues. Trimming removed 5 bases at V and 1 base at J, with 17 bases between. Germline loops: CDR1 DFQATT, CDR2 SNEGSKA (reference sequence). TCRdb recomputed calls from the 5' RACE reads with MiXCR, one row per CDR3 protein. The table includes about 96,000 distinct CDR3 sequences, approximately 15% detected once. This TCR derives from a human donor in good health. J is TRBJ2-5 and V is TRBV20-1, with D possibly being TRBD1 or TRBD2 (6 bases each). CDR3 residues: CSAGGGPNVQETQYF. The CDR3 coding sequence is TGCAGTGCTGGAGGGGGACCTAACGTCCAAGAGACCCAGTACTTC.